This T cell receptor (beta chain) originates from a study of CD8 T cells in Susac syndrome. V shed 6 bases and J shed 3 bases, with 9 bases lying between them. CDR1 is MNHEY and CDR2 is SVGEGT in the germline V gene. The CDR3 is 13 residues long. It was with random hexamers that 0.5 to 1 ug RNA was reverse transcribed. Each CDR3 protein is one row after TCRdb ran MiXCR on the immunoSEQ multiplex PCR reads. This sample has approximately 230,000 distinct CDR3 sequences, with around 95% found just once. Sample: CD4+ T cells from PBMCs. The TCR originated in a human donor with multiple sclerosis. The chain links TRBV6-2 or TRBV6-3 to TRBJ1-5; D remains ambiguous. CDR3 region: CASSRADNQPQHF. The CDR3 DNA reads TGTGCCAGCAGCCGGGCGGACAATCAGCCCCAGCATTTT.